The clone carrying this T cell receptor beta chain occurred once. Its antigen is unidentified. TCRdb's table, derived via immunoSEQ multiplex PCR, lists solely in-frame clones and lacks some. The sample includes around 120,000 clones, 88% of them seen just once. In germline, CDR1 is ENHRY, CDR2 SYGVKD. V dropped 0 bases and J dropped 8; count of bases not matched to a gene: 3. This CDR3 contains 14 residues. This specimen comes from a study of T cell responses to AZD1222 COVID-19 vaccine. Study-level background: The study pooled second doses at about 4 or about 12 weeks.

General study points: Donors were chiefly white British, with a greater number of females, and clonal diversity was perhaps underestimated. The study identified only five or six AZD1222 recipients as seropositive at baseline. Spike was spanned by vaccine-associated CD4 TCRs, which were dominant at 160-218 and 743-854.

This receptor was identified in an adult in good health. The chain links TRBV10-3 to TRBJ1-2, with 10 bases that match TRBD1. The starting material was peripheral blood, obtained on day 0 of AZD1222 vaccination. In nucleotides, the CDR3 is TGTGCCATCAGTGAGTCGGGACAGGGGATCGGCTACACCTTC. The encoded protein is CAISESGQGIGYTF.